This T cell receptor (beta chain) was recorded in a study of early T cells in non-severe SARS-CoV-2 infection. Study-wide context: With bulk RNA from unsorted whole blood as input, sequencing yielded unpaired chains. Notes on the study in general: Lookups in VDJdb leaned toward anti-spike CD8 responses and missed private and CD4 specificities.

Individual cDNA molecules received unique molecular identifiers. TCRdb redid the calling of the 5' RACE reads with MiXCR, one entry per CDR3 protein. The top ten hold about 4.5% of the sample, which has about 97,000 distinct CDR3 sequences, 9.5% to 11% seen once. The sample holds a few counts of this clonotype. Its matching antigen is unknown. Per the germline V gene, CDR1 is SGHAT and CDR2 is FQNNGV. There are 15 residues in the CDR3. Trimming took 5 bases from V and 6 from J; bases not matched to a gene: 9. V gene TRBV11-2 combines with J gene TRBJ1-2; 10 positions match TRBD1. The origin of this receptor is an adult who was a healthcare worker with PCR-confirmed SARS-CoV-2 infection or an uninfected control (not recorded which). Sequencing used whole blood, obtained at baseline. CDR3 sequence reads: CASSTALGTGDGYTF. The CDR3, as DNA: TGTGCCAGCAGCACGGCCCTAGGGACAGGGGATGGCTACACCTTC.